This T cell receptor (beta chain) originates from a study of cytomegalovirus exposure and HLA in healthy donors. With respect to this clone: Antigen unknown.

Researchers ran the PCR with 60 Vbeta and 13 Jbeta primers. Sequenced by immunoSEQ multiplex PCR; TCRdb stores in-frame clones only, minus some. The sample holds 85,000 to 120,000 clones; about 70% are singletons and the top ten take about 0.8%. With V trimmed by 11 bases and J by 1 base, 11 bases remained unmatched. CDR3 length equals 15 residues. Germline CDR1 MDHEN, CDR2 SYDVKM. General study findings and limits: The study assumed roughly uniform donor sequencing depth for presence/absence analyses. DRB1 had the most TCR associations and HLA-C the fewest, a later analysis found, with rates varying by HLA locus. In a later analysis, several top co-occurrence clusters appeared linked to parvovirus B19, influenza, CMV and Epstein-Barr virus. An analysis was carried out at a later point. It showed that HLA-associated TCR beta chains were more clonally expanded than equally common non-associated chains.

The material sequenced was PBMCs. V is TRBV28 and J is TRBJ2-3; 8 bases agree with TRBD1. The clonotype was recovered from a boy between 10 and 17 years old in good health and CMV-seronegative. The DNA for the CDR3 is TGTGCCCTCGGGGCGGACAGGGATGGCACAGATACGCAGTATTTT. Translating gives CALGADRDGTDTQYF.